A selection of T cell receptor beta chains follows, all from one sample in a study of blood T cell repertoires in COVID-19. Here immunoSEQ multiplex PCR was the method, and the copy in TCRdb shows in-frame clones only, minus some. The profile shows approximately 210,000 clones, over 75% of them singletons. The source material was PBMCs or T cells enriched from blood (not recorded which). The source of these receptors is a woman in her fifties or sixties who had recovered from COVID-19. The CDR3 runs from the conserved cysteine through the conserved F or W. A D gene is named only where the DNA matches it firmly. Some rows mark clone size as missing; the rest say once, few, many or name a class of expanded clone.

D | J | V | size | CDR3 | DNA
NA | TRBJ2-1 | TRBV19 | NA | CATGAGSSYNEQFF | TGTGCCACCGGGGCGGGGAGCTCCTACAATGAGCAGTTCTTC
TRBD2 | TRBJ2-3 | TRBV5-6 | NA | CASSLFTSGDTDTQYF | TGTGCCAGCAGCTTGTTTACTAGCGGAGACACAGATACGCAGTATTTT
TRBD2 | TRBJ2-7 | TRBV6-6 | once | CASSRPREGTEQYF | TGTGCCAGCAGTCGACCAAGGGAGGGAACGGAGCAGTACTTC
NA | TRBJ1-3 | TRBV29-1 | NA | CSVATASGNTIYF | TGCAGCGTTGCGACAGCCTCTGGAAACACCATATATTTT
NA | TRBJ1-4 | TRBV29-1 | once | CSVERGGEKLFF | TGCAGCGTTGAAAGGGGGGGTGAAAAACTGTTTTTT
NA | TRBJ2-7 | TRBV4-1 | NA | CASSQTARLSYEQYF | TGCGCCAGCAGCCAAACGGCCAGACTCTCCTACGAGCAGTACTTC
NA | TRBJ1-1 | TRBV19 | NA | CASSSRERNTEAFF | TGTGCCAGTAGTTCTAGAGAACGGAACACTGAAGCTTTCTTT
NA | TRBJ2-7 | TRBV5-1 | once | CASSRQGTGGTYEQYF | TGCGCCAGCAGCCGGCAGGGTACCGGGGGAACCTACGAGCAGTACTTC
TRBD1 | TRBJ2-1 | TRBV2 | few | CASSEEGQYNNEQFF | TGTGCCAGCAGTGAAGAGGGACAGTACAACAATGAGCAGTTCTTC
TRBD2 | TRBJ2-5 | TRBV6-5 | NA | CASIAGGETQYF | TGTGCCAGCATTGCGGGGGGAGAGACCCAGTACTTC
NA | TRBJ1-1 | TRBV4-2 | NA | CASSQDRRGGGNEAFF | TGTGCCAGCAGCCAAGATCGGAGGGGAGGGGGAAATGAAGCTTTCTTT
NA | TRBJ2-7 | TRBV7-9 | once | CASSIGAYEQYF | TGTGCCAGCAGCATAGGGGCGTACGAGCAGTACTTC
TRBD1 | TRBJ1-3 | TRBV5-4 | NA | CASSRRDRARSGNTIYF | TGTGCCAGCAGCCGCCGGGACAGGGCGCGCTCTGGAAACACCATATATTTT
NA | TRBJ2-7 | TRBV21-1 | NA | CASSKLKRGCGDRDPYEQYF | TGTGCCAGCAGCAAATTAAAAAGGGGGTGTGGGGACAGGGACCCCTACGAGCAGTACTTC
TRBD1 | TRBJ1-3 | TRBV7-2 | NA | CASSQGGNRVGNTIYF | TGTGCCAGCAGCCAAGGGGGCAACAGGGTTGGAAACACCATATATTTT
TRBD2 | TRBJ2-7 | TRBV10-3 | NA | CAIRGGLAGAYEQYF | TGTGCCATCAGGGGGGGACTAGCGGGAGCATACGAGCAGTACTTC
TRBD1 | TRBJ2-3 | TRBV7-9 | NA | CASRRGQGFTDTQYF | TGTGCCAGCAGGAGGGGACAGGGTTTCACAGATACGCAGTATTTT
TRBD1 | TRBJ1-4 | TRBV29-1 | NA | CSVTQGSTNEKLFF | TGCAGCGTTACACAGGGGTCAACTAATGAAAAACTGTTTTTT
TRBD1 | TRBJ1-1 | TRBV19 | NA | CASMGRQGNTEAFF | TGTGCCAGTATGGGGAGACAGGGGAACACTGAAGCTTTCTTT
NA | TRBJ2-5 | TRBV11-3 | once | CASSLVGETQYF | TGTGCCAGCAGCTTAGTCGGAGAGACCCAGTACTTC
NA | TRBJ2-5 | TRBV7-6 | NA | CASSFAIVATQETQYF | TGTGCCAGCAGCTTCGCTATCGTAGCAACCCAAGAGACCCAGTACTTC
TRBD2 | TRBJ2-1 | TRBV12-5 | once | CASGLGTLAGGYNEQFF | TGTGCTAGTGGTTTGGGTACACTAGCGGGAGGCTACAATGAGCAGTTCTTC
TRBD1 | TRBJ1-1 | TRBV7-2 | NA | CASSLVLMDRGRLNTEAFF | TGTGCCAGCAGCTTAGTATTAATGGACAGGGGCCGCTTGAACACTGAAGCTTTCTTT
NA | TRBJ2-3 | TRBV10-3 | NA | CAISGWGQRDTQYF | TGTGCCATCAGTGGTTGGGGCCAAAGGGATACGCAGTATTTT
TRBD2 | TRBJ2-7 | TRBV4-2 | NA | CASSQDSYSGGYEQYF | TGTGCCAGCAGCCAAGATTCGTACAGCGGGGGCTACGAGCAGTACTTC
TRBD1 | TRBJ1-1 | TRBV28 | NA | CASSQWTGLSTEAFF | TGTGCCAGCAGCCAATGGACAGGGTTGAGCACTGAAGCTTTCTTT
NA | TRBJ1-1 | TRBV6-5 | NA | CASKRENTEAFF | TGTGCCAGCAAGAGGGAGAACACTGAAGCTTTCTTT
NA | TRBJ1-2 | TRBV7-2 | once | CASSSGGGAGPYYGYTF | TGTGCCAGCAGCTCCGGGGGAGGTGCCGGCCCCTACTATGGCTACACCTTC
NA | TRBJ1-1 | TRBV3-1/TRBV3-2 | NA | CASSPEGGGFTEAFF | TGTGCCAGCAGCCCAGAGGGGGGAGGTTTCACTGAAGCTTTCTTT
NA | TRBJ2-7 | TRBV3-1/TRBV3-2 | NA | CASSQEWYRGSSYEQYF | TGTGCCAGCAGCCAAGAATGGTATCGGGGGAGCTCCTACGAGCAGTACTTC
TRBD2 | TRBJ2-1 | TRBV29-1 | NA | CSGGGLAGHNEQFF | TGCAGCGGGGGGGGACTAGCGGGACACAATGAGCAGTTCTTC
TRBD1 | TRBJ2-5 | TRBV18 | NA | CASSPSPAMGQARGTQYF | TGTGCCAGCTCCCCGTCCCCGGCCATGGGACAGGCCAGGGGGACCCAGTACTTC